One and the same sample provided the 21 T cell receptor beta chains below, sequenced in a study of CD4 T cells in relation to SARS-CoV-2 and coronaviruses. The unexposed donors gave CD4+ T cells in about 2010-2019, prior to COVID-19. The cells were cultured for 10 days before CD4+ T cells were isolated. This table comes from immunoSEQ multiplex PCR, and its TCRdb copy is limited to in-frame clones, with some not included. Of 20,000 to 30,000 clones listed, roughly 82% are singletons. No antigens are known for them. Sequencing was done on a sample of CD4+ T cells from PBMCs, cultured in vitro. The receptors were sampled from a human donor in good health.

This chain joins TRBV7-2 and TRBJ2-7, with D perhaps being TRBD1 or TRBD2 (6 bases each). The CDR3 extends over 15 amino acids. Trimming removed 4 bases from V and 5 bases from J, with 18 bases in between. Germline values: CDR1 SGHTA, CDR2 FQGNSA. The CDR3 reads CASSSMAGGHNEQYF. The CDR3 region has the DNA TGTGCCAGCAGCTCCATGGCTGGGGGGCACAACGAGCAGTACTTC.

This sequence joins TRBV6-2 or TRBV6-3 and TRBJ2-3; 13 bases map to TRBD2. CDR3 length: 16 amino acids. CDR1 and CDR2 from the germline V gene are MNHEY and SVGEGT. The J segment lost 1 base and the V segment lost 6 bases, leaving 4 bases of the junction unmatched. The DNA for the CDR3 is TGTGCCAGCAGCCCTACTAGCGGGAGGGGCACAGATACGCAGTATTTT. This encodes CASSPTSGRGTDTQYF.

This clone was detected only a few times. The chain carries TRBV5-4 and TRBJ2-2; no reliable D call. Germline CDR1 SGHNT, CDR2 YYREEE (reference sequence). The CDR3 is made up of 16 amino acids. The V gene lost 3 bases and the J gene lost 4 bases, with 16 bases spanning the gap. This CDR3 reads CASSSRFAGVTGELFF. CDR3 nucleotide sequence: TGTGCCAGCAGCTCTCGGTTCGCAGGTGTCACCGGGGAGCTGTTTTTT. The complete variable domain, with remaining parts taken from reference TRBV5-4 and TRBJ2-2, reads ETGVTQSPTHLIKTRGQQVTLRCSSQSGHNTVSWYQQALGQGPQFIFQYYREEENGRGNFPPRFSGLQFPNYSSELNVNALELDDSALYLCASSSRFAGVTGELFFGEGSRLTVL.

The V and J genes are TRBV3-1 (or the pseudogene TRBV3-2) and TRBJ2-7; either TRBD1 or TRBD2 may fit D (6 bases each). With 7 bases removed from V and 2 bases from J, the gap between germline ends came to 18 bases. Germline V gene lookup returns CDR1 LGHDT and CDR2 YNNKEL (reference sequence). This CDR3 region has 15 residues. The CDR3 DNA reads as TGTGCCAGCACCGGGGGCGGGGCACACCCCTACGAGCAGTACTTC. Protein product: CASTGGGAHPYEQYF.

The V call is TRBV9, the J call TRBJ2-7; no definite D call. Germline CDR1 and CDR2: SGDLS and YYNGEE. V was trimmed by 0 bases and J by 6 bases, leaving 10 bases between them. The CDR3 has 13 residues. CDR3 nucleotides: TGTGCCAGCAGCGTAGAGGCTATGAGCGAGCAGTACTTC. It specifies CASSVEAMSEQYF.

The rearrangement uses TRBV19 and TRBJ1-4, with D uncertain. V dropped 7 bases and J dropped 7 bases, with 13 bases sitting between them. The CDR3 totals 13 residues. CDR1 LNHDA and CDR2 SQIVND come from the germline V gene (reference sequence). As DNA, the CDR3 is TGTGCCAGTACTCCCTCCGGGCGTGAAAAACTGTTTTTT. Translating it yields CASTPSGREKLFF.

The chain couples TRBV9 to TRBJ2-7; D call uncertain. In germline, CDR1 is SGDLS, CDR2 YYNGEE. This CDR3 comprises 14 residues. With 0 bases removed from V and 0 bases from J, the gap between germline ends came to 7 bases. The CDR3 region is CASSVDPYSYEQYF. CDR3 bases: TGTGCCAGCAGCGTAGACCCGTACTCCTACGAGCAGTACTTC. Based on the CDR3 plus reference TRBV9 and TRBJ2-7, the full variable domain is DSGVTQTPKHLITATGQRVTLRCSPRSGDLSVYWYQQSLDQGLQFLIQYYNGEERAKGNILERFSAQQFPDLHSELNLSSLELGDSALYFCASSVDPYSYEQYFGPGTRLTVT.

This chain uses TRBV6-5 with TRBJ1-1; 7 bases align to TRBD1. The germline V gene has CDR1 MNHEY and CDR2 SVGAGI. CDR3 length equals 15 residues. J was trimmed by 1 base and V by 2 bases; bases with no gene match: 4. The CDR3 loop is CASSYGDRANTEAFF. For the CDR3, the DNA is TGTGCCAGCAGTTACGGCGACAGGGCGAACACTGAAGCTTTCTTT.

This chain connects TRBV6-5 to TRBJ1-1, with 7 bases matching TRBD1. CDR3 size: 15 residues. Looked up from germline, CDR1 is MNHEY and CDR2 is SVGAGI. The J segment lost 3 bases and the V segment lost 5 bases, leaving 9 bases of the junction unmatched. The CDR3 bases are TGTGCCAGCAGTCGAACAGGGGCCGGATACACTGAAGCTTTCTTT. Its translation: CASSRTGAGYTEAFF.

The rearrangement uses TRBV9 and TRBJ2-1, with a weak D call TRBD2 (6 bases). Germline V gives CDR1 SGDLS, CDR2 YYNGEE. The germline V and J ends were trimmed by 0 bases and 0 bases, with 16 bases remaining between them. This CDR3 contains 18 residues. The CDR3 is CASSVDLASSLSYNEQFF. The CDR3 nucleotides are TGTGCCAGCAGCGTAGACCTAGCGAGCAGCCTCTCCTACAATGAGCAGTTCTTC.

This clone has more than one count but fewer than ten. Germline is not matched at one junction end, which may reflect a read error. This chain joins TRBV14 and TRBJ2-1, with 8 bases identical to TRBD2. CDR1 SGHDN and CDR2 FVKESK come from the germline V gene. The CDR3 length is 15 residues. The CDR3 reads CASSQDPFTGGARIF. In DNA, the CDR3 is TGTGCCAGCAGCCAAGATCCTTTTACGGGAGGGGCTAGGATCTTC.

The CDR3 loop reads CASSLTHRDRENQPQHF. The DNA for the CDR3 is TGTGCCAGCAGCTTAACACACCGGGACAGGGAGAATCAGCCCCAGCATTTT. The chain links TRBV7-8 to TRBJ1-5, with 9 bases lining up with TRBD1. The CDR3 spans 17 residues. J gave up 4 bases and V 2 bases, and 9 bases lay outside the gene matches. In germline, CDR1 is SGHVS, CDR2 FQNEAQ.

The chain has TRBV4-3 and TRBJ1-2; TRBD1 might be the D (5 bases). This CDR3 region has 14 residues. Germline CDR1 reads LGHNA; CDR2 reads YSLEER. V lost 1 base to trimming and J lost 7 bases, with 13 bases between them. The CDR3 DNA is TGCGCCAGCAGCCAAGGCAGGGAAACGCGTGGCTACACCTTC. Translating gives CASSQGRETRGYTF.

The chain couples TRBV25-1 to TRBJ1-2; 12 bases match TRBD1. The CDR3 totals 16 residues. The germline V gene encodes CDR1 MGHDK and CDR2 SYGVNS. The trim removed 0 bases at V and 8 bases at J, leaving 7 bases unmatched. In nucleotides, the CDR3 is TGTGCCAGCAGTGAATATGGGGGACAGGGGGCGCGGGGCTACACCTTC. This translates into CASSEYGGQGARGYTF.

V gene TRBV7-2 combines with J gene TRBJ2-7; perhaps TRBD2 as D (5 bases). This CDR3 has 13 amino acids. Trimming left V 3 bases short and J 2 bases short, with 8 bases between. The V gene's germline CDR1 is SGHTA and CDR2 FQGNSA. The CDR3 bases are TGTGCCAGCAGCTTTCGGGGTCCCTACGAGCAGTACTTC. Its protein is CASSFRGPYEQYF.

Details on this clone: This CDR3 is also generated by other DNA sequences in the sample. The chain carries TRBV5-6 and TRBJ2-3; possible D gene TRBD1, 5 bases. This CDR3 comprises 13 residues. Germline V gene sequence: CDR1 SGHDT, CDR2 YYEEEE. V lost 3 bases to trimming and J lost 3 bases, with 8 bases between them. The CDR3 nucleotides read TGTGCCAGCAGCTGGGCAGGGACAGATACGCAGTATTTT. Translated, it gives CASSWAGTDTQYF.

This rearrangement joins TRBV9 to TRBJ2-3; a possible D gene is TRBD1 (5 bases). Looked up from germline, CDR1 is SGDLS and CDR2 is YYNGEE. V was pared by 0 bases and J by 4 bases, with 9 bases between. The CDR3 is made up of 14 amino acids. The CDR3 region has the DNA TGTGCCAGCAGCGTAGGGGGCAACCCAGATACGCAGTATTTT. This gives the protein CASSVGGNPDTQYF.

The chain employs TRBV13 and TRBJ2-1; 12 bases are a match to TRBD2. The germline V gene has CDR1 PRHDT and CDR2 FYEKMQ (reference sequence). Trimming cost V 5 bases and J 7 bases; bases outside gene matches: 9. This CDR3 spans 16 amino acids. This CDR3 reads CASSPPSGRAPNEQFF. The DNA for the CDR3 is TGTGCCAGCAGCCCTCCTAGCGGGAGGGCCCCGAATGAGCAGTTCTTC.

The genes are TRBV7-2 and TRBJ2-3; no clear D gene. The CDR3 runs to 12 residues. Trimming took 2 bases from V and 5 from J, leaving 5 bases between them. CDR1 is SGHTA, CDR2 FQGNSA, per germline. The CDR3 here is CASSLHLDTQYF. The CDR3, as DNA: TGTGCCAGCAGCTTACACCTAGATACGCAGTATTTT.

This chain connects TRBV19 to TRBJ1-5; no definite D call. The V gene's germline CDR1 is LNHDA and CDR2 SQIVND (reference sequence). This CDR3 has 14 residues. Trimming cost V 7 bases and J 1 base, with 11 bases left between them. CDR3 sequence: CASTLRISNQPQHF. CDR3 sequence (DNA): TGTGCCAGTACCCTGAGAATCAGCAATCAGCCCCAGCATTTT.

CDR3 region: CASSLAGSPGELFF. The DNA of the CDR3 is TGCGCCAGCAGCTTGGCCGGGTCGCCCGGGGAGCTGTTTTTT. The chain carries TRBV5-1 and TRBJ2-2; D call uncertain. V was cut by 0 bases and J by 6 bases, with 9 bases left in between. The germline V gene has CDR1 SGHRS and CDR2 YFSETQ. This CDR3 region has 14 residues. The entire variable domain, with the rest obtained from reference TRBV5-1 and TRBJ2-2, is as follows: KAGVTQTPRYLIKTRGQQVTLSCSPISGHRSVSWYQQTPGQGLQFLFEYFSETQRNKGNFPGRFSGRQFSNSRSEMNVSTLELGDSALYLCASSLAGSPGELFFGEGSRLTVL.